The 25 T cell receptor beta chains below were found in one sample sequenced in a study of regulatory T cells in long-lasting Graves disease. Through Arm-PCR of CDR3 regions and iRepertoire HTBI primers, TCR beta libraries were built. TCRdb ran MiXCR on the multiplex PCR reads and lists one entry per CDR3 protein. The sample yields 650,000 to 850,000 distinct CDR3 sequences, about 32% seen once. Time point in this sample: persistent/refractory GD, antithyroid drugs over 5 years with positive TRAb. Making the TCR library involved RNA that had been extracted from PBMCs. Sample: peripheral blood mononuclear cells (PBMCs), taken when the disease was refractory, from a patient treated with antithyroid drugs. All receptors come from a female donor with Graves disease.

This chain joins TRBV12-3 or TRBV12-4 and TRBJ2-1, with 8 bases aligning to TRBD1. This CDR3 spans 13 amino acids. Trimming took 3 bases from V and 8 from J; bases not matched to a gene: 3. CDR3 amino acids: CASSFPRGHEQFF. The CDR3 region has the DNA TGTGCCAGCAGTTTTCCCAGGGGGCATGAGCAGTTCTTC.

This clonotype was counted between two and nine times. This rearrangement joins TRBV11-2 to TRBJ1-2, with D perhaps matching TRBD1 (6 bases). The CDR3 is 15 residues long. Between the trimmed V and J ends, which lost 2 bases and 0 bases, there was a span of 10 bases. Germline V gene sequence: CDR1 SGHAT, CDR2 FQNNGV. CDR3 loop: CASSLSQGPNYGYTF. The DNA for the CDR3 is TGTGCCAGCAGCTTATCCCAGGGGCCTAACTATGGCTACACCTTC.

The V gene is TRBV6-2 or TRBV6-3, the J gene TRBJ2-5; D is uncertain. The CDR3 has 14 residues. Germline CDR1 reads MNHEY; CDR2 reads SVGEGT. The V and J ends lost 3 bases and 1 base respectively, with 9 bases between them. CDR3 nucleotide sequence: TGTGCCAGCAGTTATGGAGTAAGCCAAGAGACCCAGTACTTC. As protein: CASSYGVSQETQYF.

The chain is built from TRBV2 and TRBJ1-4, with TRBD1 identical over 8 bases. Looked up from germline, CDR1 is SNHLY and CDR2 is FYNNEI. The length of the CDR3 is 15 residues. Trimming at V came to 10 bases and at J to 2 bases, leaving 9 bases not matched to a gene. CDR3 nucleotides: TGTGCCAACACCAAGAGGACAGGGACTAATGAAAAACTGTTTTTT. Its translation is CANTKRTGTNEKLFF.

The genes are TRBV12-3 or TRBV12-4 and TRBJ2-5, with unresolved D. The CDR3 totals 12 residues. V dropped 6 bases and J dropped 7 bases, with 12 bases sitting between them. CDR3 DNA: TGTGCCAGCAGGGCTCCTGGCTGGACCCAGTACTTC. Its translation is CASRAPGWTQYF.

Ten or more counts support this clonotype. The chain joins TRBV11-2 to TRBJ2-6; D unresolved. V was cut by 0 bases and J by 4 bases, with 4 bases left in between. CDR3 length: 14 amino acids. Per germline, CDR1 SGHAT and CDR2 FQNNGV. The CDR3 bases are TGTGCCAGCAGCTTAGAGTCCGGGGCCAACGTCCTGACTTTC. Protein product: CASSLESGANVLTF.

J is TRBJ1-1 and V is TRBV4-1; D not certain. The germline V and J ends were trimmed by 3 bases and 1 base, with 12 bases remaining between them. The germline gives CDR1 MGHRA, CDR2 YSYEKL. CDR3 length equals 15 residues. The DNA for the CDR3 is TGCGCCAGCAGCCATATTTGGACCGAGAACACTGAAGCTTTCTTT. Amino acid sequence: CASSHIWTENTEAFF.

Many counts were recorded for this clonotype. Written as DNA, the CDR3 is TGCAGTGCTAGCCCCCTCGGACAGAGACAAGAGACCCAGTACTTC. Translating it yields CSASPLGQRQETQYF. The chain combines TRBV20-1 with TRBJ2-5, with D possibly being TRBD1 (6 bases). CDR1 DFQATT and CDR2 SNEGSKA come from the germline V gene (reference sequence). Trimming took 3 bases from V and 2 from J, leaving 16 bases between them. The CDR3 contains 15 residues.

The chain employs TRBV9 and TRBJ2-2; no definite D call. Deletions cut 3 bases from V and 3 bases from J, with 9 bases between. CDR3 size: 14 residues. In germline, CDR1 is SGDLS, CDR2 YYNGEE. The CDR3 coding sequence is TGTGCCAGCAGCGGTGGACCTGACACCGGGGAGCTGTTTTTT. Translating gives CASSGGPDTGELFF.

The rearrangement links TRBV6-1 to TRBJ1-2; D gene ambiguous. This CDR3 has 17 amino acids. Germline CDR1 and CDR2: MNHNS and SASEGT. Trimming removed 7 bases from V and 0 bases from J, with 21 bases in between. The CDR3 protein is CASTRTGRAPANYGYTF. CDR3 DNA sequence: TGTGCCAGCACTCGGACGGGGAGGGCGCCCGCTAACTATGGCTACACCTTC.

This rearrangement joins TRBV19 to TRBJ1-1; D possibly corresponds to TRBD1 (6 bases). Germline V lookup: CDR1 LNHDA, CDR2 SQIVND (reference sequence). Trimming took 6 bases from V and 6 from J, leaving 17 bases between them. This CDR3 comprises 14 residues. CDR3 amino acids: CASSEGGYTAEAFF. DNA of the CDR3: TGTGCCAGTAGCGAGGGGGGGTATACCGCTGAAGCTTTCTTT.

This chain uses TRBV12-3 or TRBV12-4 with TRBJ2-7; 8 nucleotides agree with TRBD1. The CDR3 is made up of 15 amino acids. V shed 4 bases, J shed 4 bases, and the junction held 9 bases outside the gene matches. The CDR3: CASSSTGGPRYEQYF. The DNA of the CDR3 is TGTGCCAGCAGTTCCACAGGGGGTCCTCGGTACGAGCAGTACTTC.

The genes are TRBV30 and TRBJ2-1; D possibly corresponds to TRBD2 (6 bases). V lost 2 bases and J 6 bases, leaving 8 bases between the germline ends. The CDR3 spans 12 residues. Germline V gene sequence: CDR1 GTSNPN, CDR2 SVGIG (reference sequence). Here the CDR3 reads CAWSNGGNEQFF. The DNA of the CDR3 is TGTGCCTGGAGTAACGGGGGCAATGAGCAGTTCTTC.

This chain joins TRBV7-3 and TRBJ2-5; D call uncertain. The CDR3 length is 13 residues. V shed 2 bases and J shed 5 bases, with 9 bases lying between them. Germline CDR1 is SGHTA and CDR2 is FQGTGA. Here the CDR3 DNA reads TGTGCCAGCAGCTTAGGCAGCGTGGAGACCCAGTACTTC. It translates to CASSLGSVETQYF.

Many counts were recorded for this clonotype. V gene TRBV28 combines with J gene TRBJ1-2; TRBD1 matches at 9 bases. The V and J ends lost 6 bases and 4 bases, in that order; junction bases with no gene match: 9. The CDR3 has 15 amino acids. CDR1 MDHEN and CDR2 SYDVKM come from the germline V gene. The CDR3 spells CASSRPGQGSYGYTF. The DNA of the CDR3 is TGTGCCAGCAGCCGTCCGGGACAGGGAAGCTATGGCTACACCTTC.

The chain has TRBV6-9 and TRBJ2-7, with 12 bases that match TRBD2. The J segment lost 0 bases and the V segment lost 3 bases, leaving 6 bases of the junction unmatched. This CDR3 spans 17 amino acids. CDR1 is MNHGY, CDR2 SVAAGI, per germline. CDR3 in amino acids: CASSYSRTSGVSYEQYF. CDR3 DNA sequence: TGTGCCAGCAGTTACTCAAGGACTAGCGGGGTCTCCTACGAGCAGTACTTC.

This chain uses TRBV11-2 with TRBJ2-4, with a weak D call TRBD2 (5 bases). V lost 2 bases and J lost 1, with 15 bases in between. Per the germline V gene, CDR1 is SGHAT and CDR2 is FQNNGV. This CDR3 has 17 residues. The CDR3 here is CASSLNQVGEAKNIQYF. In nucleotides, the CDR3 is TGTGCCAGCAGCTTAAATCAGGTTGGGGAGGCCAAAAACATTCAGTACTTC.

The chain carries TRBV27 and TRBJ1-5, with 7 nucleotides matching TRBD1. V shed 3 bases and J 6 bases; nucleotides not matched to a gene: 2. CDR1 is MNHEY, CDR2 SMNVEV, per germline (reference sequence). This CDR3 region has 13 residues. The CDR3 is CASSFGQAQPQHF. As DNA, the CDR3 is TGTGCCAGCAGTTTCGGACAGGCTCAGCCCCAGCATTTT.

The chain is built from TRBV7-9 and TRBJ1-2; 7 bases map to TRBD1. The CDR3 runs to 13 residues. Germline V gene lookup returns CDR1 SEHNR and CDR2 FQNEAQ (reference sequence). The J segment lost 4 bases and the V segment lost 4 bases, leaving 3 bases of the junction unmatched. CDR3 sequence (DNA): TGTGCCAGCAGCTCACAGGGGCTCTATGGCTACACCTTC. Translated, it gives CASSSQGLYGYTF. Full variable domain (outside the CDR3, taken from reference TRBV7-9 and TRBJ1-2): DTGVSQNPRHKITKRGQNVTFRCDPISEHNRLYWYRQTLGQGPEFLTYFQNEAQLEKSRLLSDRFSAERPKGSFSTLEIQRTEQGDSAMYLCASSSQGLYGYTFGSGTRLTVV.

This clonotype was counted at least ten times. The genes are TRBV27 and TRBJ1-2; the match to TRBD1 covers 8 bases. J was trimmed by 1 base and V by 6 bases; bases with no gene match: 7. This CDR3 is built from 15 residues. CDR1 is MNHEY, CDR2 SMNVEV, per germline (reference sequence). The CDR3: CASSSNRGINYGYTF. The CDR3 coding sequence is TGTGCCAGCAGCAGCAACAGGGGGATTAACTATGGCTACACCTTC.

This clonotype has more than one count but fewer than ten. The CDR3 DNA follows: TGTGCCAGCAGTTATAAGTTGAACACTGAAGCTTTCTTT. This translates into CASSYKLNTEAFF. The V call is TRBV6-2 or TRBV6-3, the J call TRBJ1-1; D gene uncertain. Germline V gene data show CDR1 as MNHEY and CDR2 as SVGEGT. The CDR3 is 13 residues long. V was cut by 3 bases and J by 0 bases, with 5 bases left in between.

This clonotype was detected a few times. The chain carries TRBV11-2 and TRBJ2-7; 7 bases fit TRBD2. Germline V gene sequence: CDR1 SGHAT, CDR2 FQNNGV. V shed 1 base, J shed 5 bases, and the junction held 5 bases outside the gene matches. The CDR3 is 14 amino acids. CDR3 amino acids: CASSLVGGFNEQYF. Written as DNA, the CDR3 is TGTGCCAGCAGCTTAGTCGGGGGGTTCAACGAGCAGTACTTC.

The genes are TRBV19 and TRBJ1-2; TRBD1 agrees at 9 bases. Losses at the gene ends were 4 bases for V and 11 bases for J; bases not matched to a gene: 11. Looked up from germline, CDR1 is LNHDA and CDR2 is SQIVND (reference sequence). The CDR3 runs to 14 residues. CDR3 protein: CASSKTGTGSMYTF. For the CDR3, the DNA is TGTGCCAGTAGTAAGACCGGGACAGGGTCAATGTACACCTTC.

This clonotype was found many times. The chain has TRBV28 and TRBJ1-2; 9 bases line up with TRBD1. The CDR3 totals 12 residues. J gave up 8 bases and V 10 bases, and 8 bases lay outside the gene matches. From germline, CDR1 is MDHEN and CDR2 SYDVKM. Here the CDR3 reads CAIQGQGSGYTF. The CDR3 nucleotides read TGTGCCATCCAGGGACAGGGAAGCGGCTACACCTTC.

The CDR3 DNA is TGTGCCAGCAGCTTGGGGGACCCTACTATATATGGCTACACCTTC. Its protein is CASSLGDPTIYGYTF. The chain employs TRBV7-9 and TRBJ1-2; a possible D gene is TRBD1 (5 bases). This CDR3 contains 15 residues. From germline, CDR1 is SEHNR and CDR2 FQNEAQ (reference sequence). V was pared by 3 bases and J by 5 bases, with 16 bases between.